Shown below are 20 T cell receptor beta chains from a single sample sequenced in a study of T cell changes during pregnancy in multiple sclerosis. The protocol was immunoSEQ multiplex PCR, while the TCRdb copy is restricted to in-frame clones and leaves out a portion. This repertoire shows under 95,000 clones, 75% to 95% found once; its top ten account for more than 0.4%. The sample consisted of CD4+ T cells from peripheral blood mononuclear cells, taken before pregnancy. These receptors came from a female donor with multiple sclerosis, enrolled in a pregnancy study.

The gene calls are TRBV10-3 and TRBJ1-4; D is uncertain. The germline V gene has CDR1 ENHRY and CDR2 SYGVKD. The CDR3 spans 13 residues. V was cut by 11 bases and J by 1 base, with 11 bases left in between. The CDR3: CAASPGTNEKLFF. CDR3 bases: TGTGCCGCTAGTCCGGGAACTAATGAAAAACTGTTTTTT.

This chain links TRBV5-4 with TRBJ2-7; 11 bases agree with TRBD2. The CDR3 sequence is 17 residues long. Germline V gene data show CDR1 as SGHNT and CDR2 as YYREEE (reference sequence). V shed 0 bases, J shed 2 bases, and the junction held 7 bases outside the gene matches. The CDR3 spells CASSLGVAGGPPYEQYF. The CDR3 bases are TGTGCCAGCAGCTTGGGGGTAGCGGGGGGGCCCCCCTACGAGCAGTACTTC. The full variable domain, in which reference TRBV5-4 and TRBJ2-7 provide the parts outside the CDR3, is ETGVTQSPTHLIKTRGQQVTLRCSSQSGHNTVSWYQQALGQGPQFIFQYYREEENGRGNFPPRFSGLQFPNYSSELNVNALELDDSALYLCASSLGVAGGPPYEQYFGPGTRLTVT.

V usage is TRBV6-6 and J usage is TRBJ2-7; 7 bases are shared with TRBD1. V lost 0 bases to trimming and J lost 9 bases; unmatched junction nucleotides: 11. The length of the CDR3 is 15 residues. Germline values: CDR1 MNHNY, CDR2 SVGAGI (reference sequence). Written as DNA, the CDR3 is TGTGCCAGCAGTTACTCGACCGGACAGGTCCGCGGGCAGTACTTC. Protein product: CASSYSTGQVRGQYF.

V gene TRBV19 combines with J gene TRBJ2-7, with TRBD1 as a possible D gene (5 bases). The V end was cut by 4 bases, the J end by 0 bases, with 13 bases between. Germline V gives CDR1 LNHDA, CDR2 SQIVND (reference sequence). This CDR3 spans 15 amino acids. The CDR3 loop is CASSKQVTGSYEQYF. CDR3 nucleotide sequence: TGTGCCAGTAGTAAACAGGTTACCGGCTCCTACGAGCAGTACTTC.

The chain uses TRBV19 and TRBJ1-4, with D perhaps matching TRBD1 (5 bases). The germline V and J ends were trimmed by 3 bases and 3 bases, with 17 bases remaining between them. This CDR3 contains 17 residues. CDR1 and CDR2 from the germline V gene are LNHDA and SQIVND (reference sequence). CDR3 DNA sequence: TGTGCCAGTAGTATCGGTCAGGGAGGGCCATCTAATGAAAAACTGTTTTTT. This encodes CASSIGQGGPSNEKLFF.

The genes are TRBV19 and TRBJ2-7; TRBD2 aligns across 12 bases. The CDR3 spans 18 residues. Germline V gene sequence: CDR1 LNHDA, CDR2 SQIVND (reference sequence). Losses at the gene ends were 4 bases for V and 2 bases for J; bases not matched to a gene: 12. CDR3 DNA: TGTGCCAGTAGTACCATGATGACTAGCGGGAGTGTTCCCTACGAGCAGTACTTC. Protein: CASSTMMTSGSVPYEQYF. The entire variable domain, with the rest obtained from reference TRBV19 and TRBJ2-7, is as follows: DGGITQSPKYLFRKEGQNVTLSCEQNLNHDAMYWYRQDPGQGLRLIYYSQIVNDFQKGDIAEGYSVSREKKESFPLTVTSAQKNPTAFYLCASSTMMTSGSVPYEQYFGPGTRLTVT.

The rearrangement links TRBV10-3 to TRBJ1-1, with a possible D match to TRBD1 (5 bases). CDR1 and CDR2 (germline): ENHRY, SYGVKD. This CDR3 is 16 amino acids long. V was cut by 0 bases and J by 0 bases, with 11 bases left in between. CDR3 sequence: CAISESGAVLNTEAFF. CDR3 nucleotides: TGTGCCATCAGTGAGTCAGGGGCAGTCCTGAACACTGAAGCTTTCTTT.

This rearrangement joins TRBV7-2 to TRBJ1-5; D is perhaps TRBD1 (5 bases). The CDR3 is 15 residues long. V was trimmed by 6 bases and J by 5 bases, leaving 17 bases between them. Germline-derived CDR1 and CDR2 are SGHTA and FQGNSA. CDR3 sequence: CASSISARGDQPQHF. The DNA of the CDR3 is TGTGCCAGCAGTATTTCCGCAAGGGGTGATCAGCCCCAGCATTTT. Combining the CDR3 with reference TRBV7-2 and TRBJ1-5 gives the whole variable domain GAGVSQSPSNKVTEKGKDVELRCDPISGHTALYWYRQSLGQGLEFLIYFQGNSAPDKSGLPSDRFSAERTGGSVSTLTIQRTQQEDSAVYLCASSISARGDQPQHFGDGTRLSIL.

The chain recombines TRBV4-1 with TRBJ2-7, with D possibly being TRBD1 (6 bases). The germline V gene has CDR1 MGHRA and CDR2 YSYEKL. The germline V and J ends were trimmed by 4 bases and 6 bases, with 16 bases remaining between them. The length of the CDR3 is 14 residues. The CDR3 nucleotides read TGCGCCAGCAGCCGAACCGTAGGGGGTTTCGAGCAGTACTTC. Protein product: CASSRTVGGFEQYF.

This clone was counted a few times. V is TRBV28 and J is TRBJ1-1; perhaps TRBD1 as D (6 bases). The CDR3 loop spans 17 amino acids. Trimming removed 1 base from V and 0 bases from J, with 15 bases in between. CDR1 and CDR2 from the germline V gene are MDHEN and SYDVKM. In DNA form, the CDR3 reads TGTGCCAGCAGTTTATTCAGGGGCCGGACGATGAACACTGAAGCTTTCTTT. Translated: CASSLFRGRTMNTEAFF.

The chain recombines TRBV6-5 with TRBJ2-2; TRBD2 aligns across 13 bases. Germline V lookup: CDR1 MNHEY, CDR2 SVGAGI. This CDR3 is 14 amino acids long. The V segment lost 7 bases and the J segment 6 bases; nucleotides outside the gene matches: 2. DNA of the CDR3: TGTGCCAGCACGGGACTAGCGGGATCCGGGGAGCTGTTTTTT. Its translation: CASTGLAGSGELFF.

The chain carries TRBV7-2 and TRBJ2-2; D not resolved. Germline lookup yields CDR1 SGHTA and CDR2 FQGNSA. Trimming stripped 10 bases from V and 4 bases from J, with 19 bases between. The CDR3 runs 15 residues. The CDR3 sequence: CATRRGWQTTGELFF. In DNA, the CDR3 is TGTGCCACCCGAAGAGGTTGGCAGACCACCGGGGAGCTGTTTTTT.

The chain links TRBV5-1 to TRBJ2-1; 8 nucleotides agree with TRBD2. Trimming cost V 4 bases and J 1 base; bases outside gene matches: 4. Germline-derived CDR1 and CDR2 are SGHRS and YFSETQ. The CDR3 consists of 15 residues. As DNA, the CDR3 is TGCGCCAGCAGCGGGGGGACTAGATCCTACAATGAGCAGTTCTTC. This translates into CASSGGTRSYNEQFF.

V is TRBV6-6 and J is TRBJ2-6; no definite D call. Trimming shortened V by 6 bases and J by 0 bases, and 9 bases separated the two germline ends. Germline lookup yields CDR1 MNHNY and CDR2 SVGAGI (reference sequence). This CDR3 has 15 residues. CDR3 amino acids: CASSYRSSGANVLTF. The CDR3 region has the DNA TGTGCCAGCAGCTATCGGAGCTCTGGGGCCAACGTCCTGACTTTC.

The V and J genes are TRBV28 and TRBJ1-4; D unclear. Per the germline V gene, CDR1 is MDHEN and CDR2 is SYDVKM. The CDR3 consists of 13 residues. V lost 6 bases to trimming and J lost 8 bases, with 13 bases between them. In DNA form, the CDR3 reads TGTGCCAGCAGGTATCAGGTGAAGGAAAAACTGTTTTTT. Its protein is CASRYQVKEKLFF.

The chain couples TRBV30 to TRBJ1-6; no firm D call. Trimming pared 3 bases from V and 0 bases from J, leaving 9 bases between. The CDR3 runs to 15 residues. CDR1 GTSNPN and CDR2 SVGIG come from the germline V gene (reference sequence). The CDR3 region has the DNA TGTGCCTGGAGCCGGAGGAGCTCCTATAATTCACCCCTCCACTTT. Amino acid sequence: CAWSRRSSYNSPLHF.

The gene calls are TRBV11-2 and TRBJ2-1; tentative D call: TRBD2 (6 bases). The CDR3 sequence is 16 residues long. Trimming cost V 5 bases and J 0 bases, with 14 bases left between them. Germline CDR1 is SGHAT and CDR2 is FQNNGV. CDR3 residues: CASSRWRALSYNEQFF. The CDR3 DNA reads TGTGCCAGCAGCCGCTGGAGGGCCCTCTCCTACAATGAGCAGTTCTTC.

The chain links TRBV28 to TRBJ1-4; maybe TRBD1 (5 bases). The CDR3 covers 15 residues. Looked up from germline, CDR1 is MDHEN and CDR2 is SYDVKM. The germline V and J ends were trimmed by 4 bases and 3 bases, with 12 bases remaining between them. CDR3 in DNA: TGTGCCAGCAGTTACCCGGGGGTCCCTAATGAAAAACTGTTTTTT. It is translated as CASSYPGVPNEKLFF.

The chain recombines TRBV4-2 with TRBJ2-6; D is uncertain. This CDR3 has 22 amino acids. V lost 0 bases and J lost 0, with 24 bases in between. Germline V gene data show CDR1 as LGHNA and CDR2 as YNFKEQ. In DNA form, the CDR3 reads TGTGCCAGCAGCCAAGATCGCCCCTTAGCAGACCCTCTCCACTCTGGGGCCAACGTCCTGACTTTC. It encodes CASSQDRPLADPLHSGANVLTF.

The chain employs TRBV5-4 and TRBJ2-7; maybe TRBD2 (6 bases). The CDR3 runs 14 residues. V gave up 0 bases and J gave up 6 bases, with 13 bases separating them. Germline-derived CDR1 and CDR2 are SGHNT and YYREEE (reference sequence). The CDR3 bases are TGTGCCAGCAGCTTGGGAGCGGGTGGGGCCGAGCAGTACTTC. Residues: CASSLGAGGAEQYF.